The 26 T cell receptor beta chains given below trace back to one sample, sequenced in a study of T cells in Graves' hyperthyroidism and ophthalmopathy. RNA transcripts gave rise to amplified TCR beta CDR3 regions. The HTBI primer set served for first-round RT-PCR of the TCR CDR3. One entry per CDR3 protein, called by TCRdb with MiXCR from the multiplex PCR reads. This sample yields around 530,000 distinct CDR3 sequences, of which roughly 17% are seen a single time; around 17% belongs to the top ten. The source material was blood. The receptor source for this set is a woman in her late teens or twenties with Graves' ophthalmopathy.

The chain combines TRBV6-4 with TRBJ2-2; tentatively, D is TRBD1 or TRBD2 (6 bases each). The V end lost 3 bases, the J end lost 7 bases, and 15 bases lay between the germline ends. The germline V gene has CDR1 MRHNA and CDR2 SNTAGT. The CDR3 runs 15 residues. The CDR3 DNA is TGTGCCAGCAGTGAATCGCCAGGGGAGGACGGGGAGCTGTTTTTT. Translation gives CASSESPGEDGELFF.

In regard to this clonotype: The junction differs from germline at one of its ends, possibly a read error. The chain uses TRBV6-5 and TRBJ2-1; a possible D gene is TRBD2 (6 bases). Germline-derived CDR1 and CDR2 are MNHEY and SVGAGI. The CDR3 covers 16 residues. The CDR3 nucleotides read TGTGCCAGCAGTGACTCGGAGCGGGTGTCCTACAATGAGCAGTTCTTC. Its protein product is CASSDSERVSYNEQFF.

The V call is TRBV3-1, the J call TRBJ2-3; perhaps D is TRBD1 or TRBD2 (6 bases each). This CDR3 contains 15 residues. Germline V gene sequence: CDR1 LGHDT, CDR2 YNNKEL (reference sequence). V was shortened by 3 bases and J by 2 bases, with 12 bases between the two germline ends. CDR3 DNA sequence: TGTGCCAGCAGCCAGGGGGCGGGGCACACAGATACGCAGTATTTT. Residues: CASSQGAGHTDTQYF.

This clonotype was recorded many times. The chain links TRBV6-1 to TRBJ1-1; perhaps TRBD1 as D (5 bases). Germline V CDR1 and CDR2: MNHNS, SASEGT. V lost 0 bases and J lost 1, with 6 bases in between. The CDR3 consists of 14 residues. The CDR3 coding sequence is TGTGCCAGCAGTGAAGCGGGGGGGAACACTGAAGCTTTCTTT. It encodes CASSEAGGNTEAFF.

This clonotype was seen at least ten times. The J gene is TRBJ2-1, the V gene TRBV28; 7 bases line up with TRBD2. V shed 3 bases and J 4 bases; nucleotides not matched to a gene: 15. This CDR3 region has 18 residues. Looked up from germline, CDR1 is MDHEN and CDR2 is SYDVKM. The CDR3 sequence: CASSFSIRAGEKYNEQFF. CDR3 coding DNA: TGTGCCAGCAGTTTCTCCATAAGGGCGGGGGAGAAATACAATGAGCAGTTCTTC.

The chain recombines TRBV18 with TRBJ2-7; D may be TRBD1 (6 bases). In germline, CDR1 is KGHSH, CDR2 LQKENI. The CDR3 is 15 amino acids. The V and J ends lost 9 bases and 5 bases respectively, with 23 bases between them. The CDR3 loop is CASQGRVQIHNEQYF. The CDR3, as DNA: TGTGCCAGTCAGGGGCGAGTACAGATTCACAACGAGCAGTACTTC.

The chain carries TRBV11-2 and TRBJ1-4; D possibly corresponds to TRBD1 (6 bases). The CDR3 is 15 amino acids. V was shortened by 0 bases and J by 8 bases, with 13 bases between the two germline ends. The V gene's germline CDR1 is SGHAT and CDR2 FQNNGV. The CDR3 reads CASSLEGGRGEKLFF. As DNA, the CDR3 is TGTGCCAGCAGCTTAGAGGGGGGGCGCGGGGAAAAACTGTTTTTT.

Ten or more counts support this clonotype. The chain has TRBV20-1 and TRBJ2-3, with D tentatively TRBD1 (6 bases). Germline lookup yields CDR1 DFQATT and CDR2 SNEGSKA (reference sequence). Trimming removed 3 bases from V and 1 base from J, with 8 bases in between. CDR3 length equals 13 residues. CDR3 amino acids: CSASRQGTDTQYF. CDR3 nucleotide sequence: TGCAGTGCTAGTAGACAGGGCACAGATACGCAGTATTTT.

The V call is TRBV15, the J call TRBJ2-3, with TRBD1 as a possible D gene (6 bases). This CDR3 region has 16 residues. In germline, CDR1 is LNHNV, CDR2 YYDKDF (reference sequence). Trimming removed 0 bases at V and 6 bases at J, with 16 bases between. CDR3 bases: TGTGCCACCAGCAGAGAGGCAGGGGCCTTGTGGGATACGCAGTATTTT. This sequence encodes CATSREAGALWDTQYF.

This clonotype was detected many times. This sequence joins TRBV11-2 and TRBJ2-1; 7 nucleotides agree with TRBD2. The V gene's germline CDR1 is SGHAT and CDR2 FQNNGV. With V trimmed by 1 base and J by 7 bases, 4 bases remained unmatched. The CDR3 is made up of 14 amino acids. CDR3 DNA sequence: TGTGCCAGCAGCTTAGCCTGGGGGGGGAATGAGCAGTTCTTC. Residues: CASSLAWGGNEQFF.

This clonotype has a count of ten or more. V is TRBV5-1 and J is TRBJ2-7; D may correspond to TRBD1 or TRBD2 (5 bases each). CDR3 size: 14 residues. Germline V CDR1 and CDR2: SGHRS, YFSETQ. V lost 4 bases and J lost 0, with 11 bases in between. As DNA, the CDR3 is TGCGCCAGCAGCCTGGGACGGACCTCCTACGAGCAGTACTTC. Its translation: CASSLGRTSYEQYF.

The CDR3 DNA reads TGTGCCAGCAGCACGACTGCGGGGGGTGGTGGGGCCAACGTCCTGACTTTC. Protein sequence: CASSTTAGGGGANVLTF. The chain uses TRBV13 and TRBJ2-6, with 8 bases matching TRBD2. The V and J ends lost 5 bases and 3 bases, in that order; junction bases with no gene match: 9. The CDR3 contains 17 residues. Per germline, CDR1 PRHDT and CDR2 FYEKMQ (reference sequence).

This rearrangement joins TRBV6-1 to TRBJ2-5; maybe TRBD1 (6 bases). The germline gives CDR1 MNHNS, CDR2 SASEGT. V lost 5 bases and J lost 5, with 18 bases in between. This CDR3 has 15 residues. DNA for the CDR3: TGTGCCAGCAGTCCCCAGACAGGAAGGTTGGAGACCCAGTACTTC. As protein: CASSPQTGRLETQYF.

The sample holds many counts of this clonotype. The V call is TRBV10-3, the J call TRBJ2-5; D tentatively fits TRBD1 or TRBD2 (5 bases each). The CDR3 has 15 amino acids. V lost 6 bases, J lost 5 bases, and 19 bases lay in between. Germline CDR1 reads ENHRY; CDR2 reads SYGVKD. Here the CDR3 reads CAIRLRGETSETQYF. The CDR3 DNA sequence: TGTGCCATCAGGTTGCGAGGGGAGACAAGCGAGACCCAGTACTTC.

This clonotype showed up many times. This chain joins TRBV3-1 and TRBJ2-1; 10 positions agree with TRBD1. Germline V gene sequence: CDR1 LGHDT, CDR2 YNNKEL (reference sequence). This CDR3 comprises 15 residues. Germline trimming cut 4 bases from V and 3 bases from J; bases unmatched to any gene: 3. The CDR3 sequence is CASSPGQGVYNEQFF. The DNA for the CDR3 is TGTGCCAGCAGCCCCGGACAGGGGGTCTACAATGAGCAGTTCTTC.

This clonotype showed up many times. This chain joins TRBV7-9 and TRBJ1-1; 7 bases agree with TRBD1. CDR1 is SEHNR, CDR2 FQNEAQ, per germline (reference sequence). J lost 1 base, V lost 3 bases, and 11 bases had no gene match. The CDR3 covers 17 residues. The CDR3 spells CASSFSRPGGANTEAFF. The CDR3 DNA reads TGTGCCAGCAGCTTCAGTCGGCCAGGGGGGGCGAACACTGAAGCTTTCTTT.

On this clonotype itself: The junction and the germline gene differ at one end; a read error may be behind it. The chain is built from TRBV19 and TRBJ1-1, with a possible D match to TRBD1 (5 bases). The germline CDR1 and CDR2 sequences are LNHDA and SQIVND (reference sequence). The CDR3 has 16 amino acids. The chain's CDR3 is CASRRETGTANTEASF. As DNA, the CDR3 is TGTGCCAGTAGAAGGGAAACCGGGACGGCGAACACTGAAGCTTCCTTT. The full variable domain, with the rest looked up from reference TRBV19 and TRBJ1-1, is DGGITQSPKYLFRKEGQNVTLSCEQNLNHDAMYWYRQDPGQGLRLIYYSQIVNDFQKGDIAEGYSVSREKKESFPLTVTSAQKNPTAFYLCASRRETGTANTEASFGQGTRLTVV.

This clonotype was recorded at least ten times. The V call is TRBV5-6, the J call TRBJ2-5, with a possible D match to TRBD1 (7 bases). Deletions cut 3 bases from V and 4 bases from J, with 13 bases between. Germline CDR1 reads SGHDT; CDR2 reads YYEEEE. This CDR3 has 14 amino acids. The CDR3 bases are TGTGCCAGCAGCTGGGGGGACAGTTTAGAGACCCAGTACTTC. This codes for CASSWGDSLETQYF.

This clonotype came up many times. The CDR3 DNA follows: TGCGCCAGCAGCTCGGGGGTGAAAAGCACTGAAGCTTTCTTT. This sequence encodes CASSSGVKSTEAFF. The rearrangement links TRBV5-1 to TRBJ1-1; possibly TRBD1 for D (5 bases). Germline CDR1 reads SGHRS; CDR2 reads YFSETQ. V gave up 3 bases and J gave up 4 bases, with 13 bases separating them. CDR3 length equals 14 residues.

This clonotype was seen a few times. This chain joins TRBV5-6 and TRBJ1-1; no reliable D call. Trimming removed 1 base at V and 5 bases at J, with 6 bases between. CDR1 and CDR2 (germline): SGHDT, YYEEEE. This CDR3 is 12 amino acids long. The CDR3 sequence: CASSLLATEAFF. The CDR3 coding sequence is TGTGCCAGCAGCTTGCTGGCTACTGAAGCTTTCTTT.

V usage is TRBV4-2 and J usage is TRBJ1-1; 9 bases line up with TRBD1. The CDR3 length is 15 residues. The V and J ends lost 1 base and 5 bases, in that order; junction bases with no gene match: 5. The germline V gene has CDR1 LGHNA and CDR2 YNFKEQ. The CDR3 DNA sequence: TGTGCCAGCAGCCAAGTACAGGGGGCGAGGACTGAAGCTTTCTTT. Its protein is CASSQVQGARTEAFF.

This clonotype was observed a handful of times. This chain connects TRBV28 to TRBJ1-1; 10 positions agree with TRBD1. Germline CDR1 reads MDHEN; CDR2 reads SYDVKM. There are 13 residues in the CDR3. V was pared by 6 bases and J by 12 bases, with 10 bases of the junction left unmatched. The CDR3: CASRGTGDNYSFF. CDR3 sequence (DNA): TGTGCCAGCAGGGGGACAGGGGACAACTACTCTTTCTTT.

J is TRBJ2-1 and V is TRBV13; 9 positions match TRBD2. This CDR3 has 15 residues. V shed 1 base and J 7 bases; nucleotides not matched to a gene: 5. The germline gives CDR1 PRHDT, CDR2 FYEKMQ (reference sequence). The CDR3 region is CASSLVGGGGNEQFF. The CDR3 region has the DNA TGTGCCAGCAGCTTAGTAGGCGGGGGGGGGAATGAGCAGTTCTTC.

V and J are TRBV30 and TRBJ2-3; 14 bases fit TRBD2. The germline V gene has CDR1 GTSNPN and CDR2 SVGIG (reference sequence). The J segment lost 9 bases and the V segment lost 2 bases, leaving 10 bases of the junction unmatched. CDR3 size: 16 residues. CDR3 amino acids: CAWSPRKTSGRETQYF. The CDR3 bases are TGTGCCTGGAGTCCCCGGAAGACTAGCGGGAGGGAAACGCAGTATTTT.

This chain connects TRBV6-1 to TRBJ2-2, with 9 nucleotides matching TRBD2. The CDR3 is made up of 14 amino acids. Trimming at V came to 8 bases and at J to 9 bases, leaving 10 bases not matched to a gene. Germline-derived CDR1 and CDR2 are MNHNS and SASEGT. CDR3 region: CASRRLADAWELFF. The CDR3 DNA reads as TGTGCCAGCCGGCGACTAGCGGATGCTTGGGAGCTGTTTTTT.

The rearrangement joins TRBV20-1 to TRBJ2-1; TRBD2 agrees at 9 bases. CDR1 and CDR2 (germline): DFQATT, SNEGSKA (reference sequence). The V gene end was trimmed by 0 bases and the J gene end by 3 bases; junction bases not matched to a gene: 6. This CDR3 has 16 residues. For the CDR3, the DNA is TGCAGTGCTAGAGAGCGGACTAGCGCGAACTACAATGAGCAGTTCTTC. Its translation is CSARERTSANYNEQFF.